This T cell receptor (beta chain) was observed in a study of blood T cell repertoires in COVID-19. As for the study in general: Acute and convalescent COVID-19 specimens originated in the United States, Italy and Spain. T cells, B-cell-depleted T cells, or PBMCs supplied cDNA or gDNA.

In the study's own analysis: Reference gene primer amplification gave estimated nucleated cell counts. Measured with immunoSEQ multiplex PCR; TCRdb has only the in-frame clones, and not every one. The V and J calls and clone size come from that table; D and trimming were worked out from the DNA. The sample consists of just over 650,000 clones, about 90% of them appearing once. Germline CDR1 reads GTSNPN; CDR2 reads SVGIG (reference sequence). V was trimmed by 3 bases and J by 0 bases, leaving 18 bases between them. This CDR3 comprises 18 residues. This sequence joins TRBV30 and TRBJ1-6, with unresolved D. The receptor was isolated from a young woman with acute or convalescent COVID-19. The sequencing sample was made of peripheral blood. The CDR3 sequence: CAWRAALEQSSYNSPLHF. The CDR3 coding sequence is TGTGCCTGGAGAGCCGCCTTGGAGCAGAGCTCCTATAATTCACCCCTCCACTTT. Looking up the rest from reference TRBV30 and TRBJ1-6 gives the full variable domain: SQTIHQWPATLVQPVGSPLSLECTVEGTSNPNLYWYRQAAGRGLQLLFYSVGIGQISSEVPQNLSASRPQDRQFILSSKKLLLSDSGFYLCAWRAALEQSSYNSPLHFGNGTRLTVT.